The 20 T cell receptor beta chains presented below share a single source sample, sequenced in a study of shared clonotypes between healthy human individuals. The repertoire was sequenced with immunoSEQ multiplex PCR; TCRdb's copy has only in-frame clones and lacks some. The profile shows about 1 million clones, approximately 68% of them singletons. The material sequenced was memory CD4+ T cells sorted from blood. Subset described: CD45RA-negative fraction. These receptors were obtained from a young man in good health.

The chain is built from TRBV6-1 and TRBJ1-1; D not certain. Germline V gene sequence: CDR1 MNHNS, CDR2 SASEGT. V dropped 8 bases and J dropped 1 base, with 11 bases sitting between them. The CDR3 length is 13 residues. This CDR3 is CASVLTANTEAFF. CDR3 nucleotide sequence: TGTGCCAGCGTACTCACAGCGAACACTGAAGCTTTCTTT.

In its sample, this clone was seen a few times. Distinct nucleotide sequences in the sample also encode this CDR3. This sequence joins TRBV6-1 and TRBJ1-1; the D gene is possibly TRBD1 (6 bases). Germline-derived CDR1 and CDR2 are MNHNS and SASEGT. The V end lost 3 bases, the J end lost 0 bases, and 11 bases lay between the germline ends. The length of the CDR3 is 15 residues. The CDR3 DNA is TGTGCCAGCAGTGACCGTGGACAGATGAACACTGAAGCTTTCTTT. Translating gives CASSDRGQMNTEAFF.

The sample holds many counts of this clone. The rearrangement joins TRBV27 to TRBJ1-5; no reliable D call. V was cut by 5 bases and J by 5 bases, with 13 bases left in between. In germline, CDR1 is MNHEY, CDR2 SMNVEV (reference sequence). CDR3 size: 14 residues. The CDR3 region has the DNA TGTGCCAGCAGTCAGATCTCGGTCGATCAGCCCCAGCATTTT. It yields the protein CASSQISVDQPQHF.

V usage is TRBV5-6 and J usage is TRBJ1-2, with 8 bases identical to TRBD1. Germline V gives CDR1 SGHDT, CDR2 YYEEEE. This CDR3 comprises 12 residues. J was trimmed by 14 bases and V by 0 bases; bases with no gene match: 6. The CDR3 region has the DNA TGTGCCAGCAGCTTGGGAGGACAGGGTAGTACCTTC. This gives the protein CASSLGGQGSTF.

The V and J genes are TRBV5-1 and TRBJ2-5, with 9 positions matching TRBD1. CDR3 length: 15 amino acids. The ends lost 3 bases at V and 5 bases at J; junction bases unmatched: 8. Germline CDR1 and CDR2: SGHRS and YFSETQ. CDR3 nucleotide sequence: TGCGCCAGCAGCTCCGGACAGGGGTTCGGGGAGACCCAGTACTTC. As protein: CASSSGQGFGETQYF.

On this clone: Other DNA sequences in the sample encode the same CDR3. The V and J genes are TRBV2 and TRBJ2-7, with 9 bases lining up with TRBD1. Germline trimming cut 6 bases from V and 6 bases from J; bases unmatched to any gene: 0. Germline CDR1 and CDR2: SNHLY and FYNNEI. This CDR3 is 11 amino acids long. CDR3 nucleotides: TGTGCCAGCAGGGACAGGGGCGAGCAGTACTTC. Translated: CASRDRGEQYF.

This chain links TRBV4-3 with TRBJ2-5, with 10 bases that match TRBD1. The junction had 9 bases not matched to a gene; V was cut back by 1 base and J by 7 bases. The CDR3 runs to 16 residues. CDR1 and CDR2 from the germline V gene are LGHNA and YSLEER. Written as DNA, the CDR3 is TGCGCCAGCAGCCAAGGGGGACAGGGGAGAGTAGGGACCCAGTACTTC. It yields the protein CASSQGGQGRVGTQYF.

This sequence joins TRBV18 and TRBJ2-4; TRBD1 is a possible D gene (6 bases). Germline loops: CDR1 KGHSH, CDR2 LQKENI. The CDR3 is 14 amino acids. The germline V and J ends were trimmed by 3 bases and 5 bases, with 11 bases remaining between them. This CDR3 reads CASSPSRGENIQYF. CDR3 bases: TGTGCCAGCTCACCTTCCAGGGGCGAAAACATTCAGTACTTC.

The table lists this clone with a count of one. J is TRBJ2-3 and V is TRBV5-6; D is perhaps TRBD1 or TRBD2 (5 bases each). The germline V gene has CDR1 SGHDT and CDR2 YYEEEE. This CDR3 comprises 13 residues. The V end was cut by 3 bases, the J end by 4 bases, with 9 bases between. CDR3 DNA: TGTGCCAGCAGCTGGGGACCAGCAGATACGCAGTATTTT. Its protein is CASSWGPADTQYF.

This rearrangement joins TRBV18 to TRBJ1-1; a weak D match, TRBD1 (6 bases). CDR1 KGHSH and CDR2 LQKENI come from the germline V gene. The V and J ends lost 3 bases and 0 bases respectively, with 11 bases between them. The length of the CDR3 is 15 residues. The CDR3 DNA reads as TGTGCCAGCTCACCTGGGGACAACATGAACACTGAAGCTTTCTTT. It is translated as CASSPGDNMNTEAFF.

The chain combines TRBV6-6 with TRBJ2-3; D may be TRBD2 (6 bases). The CDR3 sequence is 15 residues long. Germline V gene lookup returns CDR1 MNHNY and CDR2 SVGAGI (reference sequence). Trimming took 7 bases from V and 4 from J, leaving 18 bases between them. The CDR3 nucleotides are TGTGCCAGCAAAACAGCGGGTATCCGGGCAGATACGCAGTATTTT. Translation gives CASKTAGIRADTQYF.

J is TRBJ2-1 and V is TRBV10-1; TRBD1 matches 12 bases. Germline V lookup: CDR1 WNHNN, CDR2 SYGVQD (reference sequence). V was clipped by 4 bases and J by 2 bases; unmatched bases: 24. The CDR3 sequence is 23 residues long. The CDR3 reads CASSGEWDNTGTGGTVPYNEQFF. CDR3 DNA: TGCGCCAGCAGTGGGGAATGGGATAATACCGGGACAGGGGGCACTGTCCCCTACAATGAGCAGTTCTTC.

The chain employs TRBV6-6 and TRBJ2-2, with a weak D call TRBD2 (6 bases). The V and J ends lost 5 bases and 7 bases respectively, with 14 bases between them. Germline assignment: CDR1 MNHNY and CDR2 SVGAGI (reference sequence). This CDR3 spans 14 amino acids. The DNA for the CDR3 is TGTGCCAGCAGTCACCCGGTGGGAGGCGGGGAGCTGTTTTTT. This codes for CASSHPVGGGELFF.

In regard to this clone: Additional DNA sequences in this sample encode the identical CDR3. The genes are TRBV6-5 and TRBJ2-5; no clear D gene. V was shortened by 2 bases and J by 1 base, with 8 bases between the two germline ends. The CDR3 loop spans 14 amino acids. In germline, CDR1 is MNHEY, CDR2 SVGAGI. The CDR3 DNA is TGTGCCAGCAGTTACCACCACTCCCAAGAGACCCAGTACTTC. Protein sequence: CASSYHHSQETQYF.

The chain couples TRBV6-5 to TRBJ1-1, with TRBD1 as a possible D gene (6 bases). Trimming stripped 6 bases from V and 1 base from J, with 12 bases between. This CDR3 contains 14 residues. Germline V gene data show CDR1 as MNHEY and CDR2 as SVGAGI. CDR3 in DNA: TGTGCCAGCAGGGGGGGACAAGGGAACACTGAAGCTTTCTTT. Its protein is CASRGGQGNTEAFF.

This chain joins TRBV7-3 and TRBJ1-4; the D is unclear. Trimming took 4 bases from V and 7 from J, leaving 7 bases between them. CDR1 is SGHTA and CDR2 is FQGTGA in the germline V gene. CDR3 length: 12 amino acids. CDR3 in DNA: TGTGCCAGCAGCTCCCCGGGTGAAAAACTGTTTTTT. Its translation is CASSSPGEKLFF.

The V call is TRBV9, the J call TRBJ1-5, with D perhaps matching TRBD1 (5 bases). Germline V gene data show CDR1 as SGDLS and CDR2 as YYNGEE. The V end lost 0 bases, the J end lost 2 bases, and 9 bases lay between the germline ends. The CDR3 spans 15 residues. The CDR3 DNA is TGTGCCAGCAGCGTAGGGGGGGATGGCAATCAGCCCCAGCATTTT. Translation gives CASSVGGDGNQPQHF. The entire variable domain, with the rest obtained from reference TRBV9 and TRBJ1-5, is as follows: DSGVTQTPKHLITATGQRVTLRCSPRSGDLSVYWYQQSLDQGLQFLIQYYNGEERAKGNILERFSAQQFPDLHSELNLSSLELGDSALYFCASSVGGDGNQPQHFGDGTRLSIL.

The J gene is TRBJ1-2, the V gene TRBV6-5; D call uncertain. The CDR3 is made up of 13 amino acids. The germline V gene encodes CDR1 MNHEY and CDR2 SVGAGI. V was shortened by 6 bases and J by 0 bases, with 8 bases between the two germline ends. This CDR3 is CASRGLSNYGYTF. The CDR3 DNA sequence: TGTGCCAGCAGGGGCCTTTCTAACTATGGCTACACCTTC.

V and J are TRBV18 and TRBJ1-2; 8 bases align to TRBD1. This CDR3 region has 14 residues. Germline V lookup: CDR1 KGHSH, CDR2 LQKENI. V lost 6 bases to trimming and J lost 4 bases; unmatched junction nucleotides: 7. The CDR3 here is CASSGDRLVYGYTF. The DNA for the CDR3 is TGTGCCAGCTCGGGGGACAGGCTTGTCTATGGCTACACCTTC.

This chain joins TRBV6-1 and TRBJ2-1; D is perhaps TRBD1 or TRBD2 (5 bases each). Trimming removed 3 bases from V and 0 bases from J, with 9 bases in between. The germline CDR1 and CDR2 sequences are MNHNS and SASEGT. CDR3 length: 15 amino acids. CDR3 bases: TGTGCCAGCAGTGACCAGGGACCCTCCTACAATGAGCAGTTCTTC. Amino acids: CASSDQGPSYNEQFF.